Presented here are 21 T cell receptor beta chains from one specimen sequenced in a study of blood T cell repertoires in COVID-19. Using immunoSEQ multiplex PCR, the repertoire was profiled, and TCRdb retains in-frame clones only, with some absent. The sample consists of approximately 330,000 clones, about 91% of them appearing once. The sequencing sample was made of peripheral blood. The source of these receptors is a man younger than 40 with COVID-19, enrolled during active disease.

This clone was observed once. CDR3 DNA: TGTGCCAGCAGCCCCCCCGGGGGGAATTCACCCCTCCACTTT. Translated, it gives CASSPPGGNSPLHF. The chain couples TRBV9 to TRBJ1-6, with a possible D match to TRBD1 (5 bases). The CDR3 consists of 14 residues. CDR1 and CDR2 from the germline V gene are SGDLS and YYNGEE. The V end lost 4 bases, the J end lost 7 bases, and 12 bases lay between the germline ends.

The chain couples TRBV7-3 to TRBJ2-7; maybe TRBD1 (5 bases). The CDR3 contains 13 residues. V gave up 5 bases and J gave up 7 bases, with 15 bases separating them. Germline CDR1 reads SGHTA; CDR2 reads FQGTGA. CDR3 residues: CASSRHGAEEQYF. CDR3 nucleotide sequence: TGTGCCAGCAGCCGACATGGGGCTGAGGAGCAGTACTTC.

The rearrangement joins TRBV29-1 to TRBJ1-4, with D hard to call. The CDR3 runs to 12 residues. V was clipped by 4 bases and J by 4 bases, with 7 bases between them. Germline V gene data show CDR1 as SQVTM and CDR2 as ANQGSEA. In DNA, the CDR3 is TGCAGCGTTGGACACAGTAATGAAAAACTGTTTTTT. This gives the protein CSVGHSNEKLFF.

The rearrangement links TRBV7-3 to TRBJ1-1, with 10 bases fitting TRBD1. V lost 4 bases and J lost 8; bases outside the gene matches: 7. CDR1 is SGHTA, CDR2 FQGTGA, per germline. The CDR3 runs to 14 residues. CDR3 region: CASSSTPGQGEAFF. The CDR3 nucleotides are TGTGCCAGCAGCTCCACGCCGGGACAGGGGGAAGCTTTCTTT.

The rearrangement uses TRBV19 and TRBJ1-5; maybe TRBD1 (5 bases). V was trimmed by 6 bases and J by 0 bases, leaving 6 bases between them. The CDR3 is made up of 13 amino acids. Germline loops: CDR1 LNHDA, CDR2 SQIVND (reference sequence). CDR3 sequence: CASSQGSNQPQHF. The CDR3 nucleotides read TGTGCCAGTAGCCAGGGTAGCAATCAGCCCCAGCATTTT. Drawing the rest from reference TRBV19 and TRBJ1-5, the complete variable domain is DGGITQSPKYLFRKEGQNVTLSCEQNLNHDAMYWYRQDPGQGLRLIYYSQIVNDFQKGDIAEGYSVSREKKESFPLTVTSAQKNPTAFYLCASSQGSNQPQHFGDGTRLSIL.

This chain joins TRBV7-8 and TRBJ2-7; 8 bases are a match to TRBD1. The CDR3 is made up of 12 amino acids. Unmatched junction bases numbered 0, after V lost 4 bases and J lost 4 bases. CDR1 is SGHVS, CDR2 FQNEAQ, per germline. The CDR3 DNA reads as TGTGCCAGCAGCTGGGACAGGTACGAGCAGTACTTC. Its protein product is CASSWDRYEQYF.

V usage is TRBV5-1 and J usage is TRBJ2-4; 10 nucleotides agree with TRBD1. Looked up from germline, CDR1 is SGHRS and CDR2 is YFSETQ. The CDR3 has 19 residues. Trimming took 0 bases from V and 0 from J; bases not matched to a gene: 9. The CDR3 protein is CASSLGDRGYQLAKNIQYF. The CDR3 DNA is TGCGCCAGCAGCTTGGGGGACAGGGGATATCAACTAGCCAAAAACATTCAGTACTTC. The full variable domain, with the rest looked up from reference TRBV5-1 and TRBJ2-4, is KAGVTQTPRYLIKTRGQQVTLSCSPISGHRSVSWYQQTPGQGLQFLFEYFSETQRNKGNFPGRFSGRQFSNSRSEMNVSTLELGDSALYLCASSLGDRGYQLAKNIQYFGAGTRLSVL.

In its sample, this clone was seen once. This rearrangement joins TRBV28 to TRBJ2-1; 9 positions match TRBD1. The length of the CDR3 is 16 residues. The J segment lost 7 bases and the V segment lost 6 bases, leaving 13 bases of the junction unmatched. Germline V CDR1 and CDR2: MDHEN, SYDVKM. For the CDR3, the DNA is TGTGCCAGCAGCTCCACCTGGGGACAGGGTACTAATGAGCAGTTCTTC. Translating gives CASSSTWGQGTNEQFF.

The chain carries TRBV19 and TRBJ1-4, with unresolved D. Trimming stripped 8 bases from V and 7 bases from J, with 11 bases between. Per the germline V gene, CDR1 is LNHDA and CDR2 is SQIVND (reference sequence). There are 12 residues in the CDR3. CDR3 bases: TGTGCCAGTGGCCCTGGAGGTGAAAAACTGTTTTTT. Its protein is CASGPGGEKLFF.

The chain employs TRBV6-2 or TRBV6-3 and TRBJ2-1, with 8 bases lining up with TRBD2. Germline V CDR1 and CDR2: MNHEY, SVGEGT. The trim removed 4 bases at V and 4 bases at J, leaving 3 bases unmatched. This CDR3 has 14 residues. The CDR3 here is CASSSRGAYNEQFF. The CDR3 nucleotides are TGTGCCAGCAGTTCGCGGGGGGCGTACAATGAGCAGTTCTTC.

A few counts support this clone. The chain has TRBV6-5 and TRBJ1-6; D is undetermined. V lost 6 bases and J lost 6, with 9 bases in between. The CDR3 covers 13 residues. Germline V gives CDR1 MNHEY, CDR2 SVGAGI. The CDR3 DNA follows: TGTGCCAGCAGGGGAGGGAGTAATTCACCCCTCCACTTT. Protein product: CASRGGSNSPLHF.

V is TRBV9 and J is TRBJ2-7, with 8 positions matching TRBD1. The CDR3 length is 11 residues. V lost 4 bases to trimming and J lost 9 bases; unmatched junction nucleotides: 3. Per germline, CDR1 SGDLS and CDR2 YYNGEE. CDR3 amino acids: CASSFGQGQYF. In DNA form, the CDR3 reads TGTGCCAGCAGCTTTGGACAGGGGCAGTACTTC.

The chain has TRBV6-5 and TRBJ2-3; TRBD1 might be the D (5 bases). This CDR3 is built from 15 residues. The V gene lost 0 bases and the J gene lost 3 bases, with 10 bases spanning the gap. Looked up from germline, CDR1 is MNHEY and CDR2 is SVGAGI. CDR3 in DNA: TGTGCCAGCAGTTACTCGGGGCTGCCGACAGATACGCAGTATTTT. The encoded protein is CASSYSGLPTDTQYF.

The chain recombines TRBV6-5 with TRBJ1-2, with a possible D match to TRBD1 (5 bases). V dropped 3 bases and J dropped 4 bases, with 12 bases sitting between them. The CDR3 has 14 residues. Looked up from germline, CDR1 is MNHEY and CDR2 is SVGAGI. The CDR3 spells CASSYAREFYGYTF. As DNA, the CDR3 is TGTGCCAGCAGTTATGCCAGGGAATTCTATGGCTACACCTTC.

The chain joins TRBV19 to TRBJ2-7; TRBD1 matches 10 bases. The CDR3 contains 14 residues. The junction had 3 bases not matched to a gene; V was cut back by 7 bases and J by 0 bases. Germline assignment: CDR1 LNHDA and CDR2 SQIVND (reference sequence). CDR3 sequence (DNA): TGTGCCAGTAAGGGGACAGGGGTCTCCTACGAGCAGTACTTC. Amino acids: CASKGTGVSYEQYF.

The chain joins TRBV5-1 to TRBJ2-4; the match to TRBD2 covers 8 bases. Trimming took 0 bases from V and 3 from J; bases not matched to a gene: 8. Germline assignment: CDR1 SGHRS and CDR2 YFSETQ. This CDR3 comprises 17 residues. DNA of the CDR3: TGCGCCAGCAGCTTGGTTGCGGGAGGCTCCAACAAAAACATTCAGTACTTC. This codes for CASSLVAGGSNKNIQYF.

The genes are TRBV6-6 and TRBJ1-1; 7 bases map to TRBD1. V lost 7 bases to trimming and J lost 5 bases; unmatched junction nucleotides: 7. The CDR3 runs to 13 residues. Germline-derived CDR1 and CDR2 are MNHNY and SVGAGI (reference sequence). The CDR3 protein is CASTYTGETEAFF. The DNA for the CDR3 is TGTGCCAGCACCTATACAGGGGAAACTGAAGCTTTCTTT.

The chain uses TRBV5-1 and TRBJ1-2, with TRBD1 matching 7 bases. CDR1 and CDR2 from the germline V gene are SGHRS and YFSETQ. The CDR3 consists of 14 residues. With V trimmed by 4 bases and J by 4 bases, 7 bases remained unmatched. The chain's CDR3 is CASSHEGQLYGYTF. CDR3 DNA sequence: TGCGCCAGCAGCCACGAGGGACAGCTCTATGGCTACACCTTC.

The chain employs TRBV5-5 and TRBJ1-4; maybe TRBD1 (5 bases). The V gene lost 3 bases and the J gene lost 0 bases, with 12 bases spanning the gap. The CDR3 loop spans 16 amino acids. Germline lookup yields CDR1 SGHKS and CDR2 YYEKEE (reference sequence). For the CDR3, the DNA is TGTGCCAGCAGCTATGCGACGGGGGCAACTAATGAAAAACTGTTTTTT. It codes for CASSYATGATNEKLFF.

This chain joins TRBV6-5 and TRBJ2-7; weak D call: TRBD1 (5 bases). The CDR3 is 13 amino acids. V was shortened by 0 bases and J by 5 bases, with 8 bases between the two germline ends. The germline CDR1 and CDR2 sequences are MNHEY and SVGAGI. CDR3: CASSYSGRDEQYF. CDR3 in DNA: TGTGCCAGCAGTTACTCGGGCAGGGACGAGCAGTACTTC.

The rearrangement joins TRBV18 to TRBJ1-1; D uncertain. V lost 1 base and J lost 1, with 7 bases in between. The CDR3 has 14 amino acids. Looked up from germline, CDR1 is KGHSH and CDR2 is LQKENI. The CDR3 protein is CASSPLAPNTEAFF. The DNA of the CDR3 is TGTGCCAGCTCACCACTGGCCCCGAACACTGAAGCTTTCTTT.